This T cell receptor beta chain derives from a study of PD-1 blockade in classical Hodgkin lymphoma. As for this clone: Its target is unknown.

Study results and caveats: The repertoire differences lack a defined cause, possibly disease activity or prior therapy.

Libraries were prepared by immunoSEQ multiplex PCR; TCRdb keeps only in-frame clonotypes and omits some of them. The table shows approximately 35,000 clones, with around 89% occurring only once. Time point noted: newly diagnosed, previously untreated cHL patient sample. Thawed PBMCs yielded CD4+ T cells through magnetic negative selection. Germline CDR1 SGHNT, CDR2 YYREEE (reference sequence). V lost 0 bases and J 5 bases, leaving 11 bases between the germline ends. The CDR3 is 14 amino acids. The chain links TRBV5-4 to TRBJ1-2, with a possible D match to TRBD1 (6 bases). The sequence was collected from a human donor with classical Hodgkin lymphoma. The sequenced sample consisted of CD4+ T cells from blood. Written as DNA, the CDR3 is TGTGCCAGCAGCTTGGTTGGGACAAGGTATGGCTACACCTTC. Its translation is CASSLVGTRYGYTF. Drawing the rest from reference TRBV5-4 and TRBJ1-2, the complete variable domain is ETGVTQSPTHLIKTRGQQVTLRCSSQSGHNTVSWYQQALGQGPQFIFQYYREEENGRGNFPPRFSGLQFPNYSSELNVNALELDDSALYLCASSLVGTRYGYTFGSGTRLTVV.